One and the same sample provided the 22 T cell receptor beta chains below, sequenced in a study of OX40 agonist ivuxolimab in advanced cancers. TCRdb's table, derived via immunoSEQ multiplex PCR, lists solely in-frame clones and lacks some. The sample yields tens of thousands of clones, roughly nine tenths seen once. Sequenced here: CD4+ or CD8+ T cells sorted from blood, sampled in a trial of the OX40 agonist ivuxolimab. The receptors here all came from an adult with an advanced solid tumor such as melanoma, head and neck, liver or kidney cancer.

CDR3 DNA: TGTGCCAGTACCAACGGGGCCTCAGGCTACACCTTC. Its translation is CASTNGASGYTF. The chain is built from TRBV19 and TRBJ1-2; D might be TRBD1 (5 bases). CDR3 length: 12 amino acids. The germline CDR1 and CDR2 sequences are LNHDA and SQIVND (reference sequence). Deletions cut 7 bases from V and 8 bases from J, with 14 bases between.

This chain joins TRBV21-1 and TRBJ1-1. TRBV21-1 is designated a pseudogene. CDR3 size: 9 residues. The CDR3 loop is CASSGRAFF. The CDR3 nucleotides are TGTGCCAGCAGCGGTAGAGCTTTCTTT.

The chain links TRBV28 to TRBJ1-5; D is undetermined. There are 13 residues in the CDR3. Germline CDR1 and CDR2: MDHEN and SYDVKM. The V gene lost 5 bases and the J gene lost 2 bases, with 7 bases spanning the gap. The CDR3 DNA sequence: TGTGCCAGCAGTGGAGGAGGCAATCAGCCCCAGCATTTT. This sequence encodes CASSGGGNQPQHF.

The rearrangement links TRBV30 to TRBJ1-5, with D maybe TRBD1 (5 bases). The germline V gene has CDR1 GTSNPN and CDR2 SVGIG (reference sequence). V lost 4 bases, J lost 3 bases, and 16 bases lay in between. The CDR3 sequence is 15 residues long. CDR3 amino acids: CAWNPGGGTNQPQHF. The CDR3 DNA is TGTGCCTGGAATCCCGGGGGGGGGACCAATCAGCCCCAGCATTTT.

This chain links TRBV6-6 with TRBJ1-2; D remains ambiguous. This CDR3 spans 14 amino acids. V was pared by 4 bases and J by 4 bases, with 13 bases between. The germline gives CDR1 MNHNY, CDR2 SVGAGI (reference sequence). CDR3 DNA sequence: TGTGCCAGCAGTTCACCCGGGAGTAGCTATGGCTACACCTTC. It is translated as CASSSPGSSYGYTF.

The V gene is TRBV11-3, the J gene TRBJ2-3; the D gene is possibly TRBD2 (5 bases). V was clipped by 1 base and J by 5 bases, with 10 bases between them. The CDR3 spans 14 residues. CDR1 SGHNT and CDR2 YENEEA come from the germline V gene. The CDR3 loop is CASSLGLGRDTQYF. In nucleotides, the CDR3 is TGTGCCAGCAGCTTAGGTCTAGGGAGAGATACGCAGTATTTT.

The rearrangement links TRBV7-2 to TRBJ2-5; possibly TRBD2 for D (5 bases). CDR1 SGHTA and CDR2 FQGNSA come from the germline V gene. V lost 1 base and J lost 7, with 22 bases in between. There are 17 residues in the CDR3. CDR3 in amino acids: CASSLGAERALKGTQYF. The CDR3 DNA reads TGTGCCAGCAGCTTAGGGGCGGAGAGGGCGTTAAAGGGGACCCAGTACTTC.

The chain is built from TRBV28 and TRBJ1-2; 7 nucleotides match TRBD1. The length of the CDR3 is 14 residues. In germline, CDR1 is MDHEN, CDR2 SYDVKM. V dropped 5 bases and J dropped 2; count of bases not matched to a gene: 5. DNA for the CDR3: TGTGCCAGCAGTGGACAGGCCCAGAACTATGGCTACACCTTC. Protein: CASSGQAQNYGYTF.

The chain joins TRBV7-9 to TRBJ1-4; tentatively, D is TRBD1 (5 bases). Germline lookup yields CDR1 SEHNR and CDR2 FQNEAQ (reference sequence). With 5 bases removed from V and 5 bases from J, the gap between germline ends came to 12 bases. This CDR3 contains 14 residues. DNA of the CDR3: TGTGCCAGCAGCGGGACGAAGAAAAATGAAAAACTGTTTTTT. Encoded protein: CASSGTKKNEKLFF.

CDR3 region: CAWSQGPLGGETQYF. As DNA, the CDR3 is TGTGCCTGGAGTCAGGGACCCTTGGGAGGGGAGACCCAGTACTTC. V gene TRBV30 combines with J gene TRBJ2-5; TRBD2 matches 7 bases. Germline V lookup: CDR1 GTSNPN, CDR2 SVGIG (reference sequence). The J segment lost 5 bases and the V segment lost 2 bases, leaving 11 bases of the junction unmatched. The CDR3 covers 15 residues. The whole variable domain, filled in from reference TRBV30 and TRBJ2-5, reads SQTIHQWPATLVQPVGSPLSLECTVEGTSNPNLYWYRQAAGRGLQLLFYSVGIGQISSEVPQNLSASRPQDRQFILSSKKLLLSDSGFYLCAWSQGPLGGETQYFGPGTRLLVL.

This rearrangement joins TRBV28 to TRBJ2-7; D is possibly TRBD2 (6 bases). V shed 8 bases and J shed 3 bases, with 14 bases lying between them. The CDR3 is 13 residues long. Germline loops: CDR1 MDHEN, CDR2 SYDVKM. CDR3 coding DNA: TGTGCCAGCCTTGCGGGGCCGGTCTACGAGCAGTACTTC. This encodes CASLAGPVYEQYF. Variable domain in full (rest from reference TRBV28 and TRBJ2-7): DVKVTQSSRYLVKRTGEKVFLECVQDMDHENMFWYRQDPGLGLRLIYFSYDVKMKEKGDIPEGYSVSREKKERFSLILESASTNQTSMYLCASLAGPVYEQYFGPGTRLTVT.

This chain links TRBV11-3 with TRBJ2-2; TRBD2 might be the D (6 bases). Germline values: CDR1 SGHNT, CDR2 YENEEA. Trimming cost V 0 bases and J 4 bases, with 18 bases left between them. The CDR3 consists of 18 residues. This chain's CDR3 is CASSLDRPGVASTGELFF. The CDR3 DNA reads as TGTGCCAGCAGCTTAGATCGGCCGGGGGTGGCCAGCACCGGGGAGCTGTTTTTT.

CDR3: CSVADRALGQPQHF. The DNA for the CDR3 is TGCAGCGTTGCTGACAGGGCCCTGGGACAGCCCCAGCATTTT. The chain recombines TRBV29-1 with TRBJ1-5; TRBD1 matches at 7 bases. Germline lookup yields CDR1 SQVTM and CDR2 ANQGSEA. The CDR3 runs to 14 residues. V trimming: 4 bases; J trimming: 7 bases; junction bases outside the gene matches: 10.

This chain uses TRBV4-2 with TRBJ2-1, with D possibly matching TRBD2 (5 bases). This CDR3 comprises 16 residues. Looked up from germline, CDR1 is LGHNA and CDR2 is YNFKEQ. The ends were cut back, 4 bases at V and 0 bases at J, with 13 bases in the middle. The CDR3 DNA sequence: TGTGCCAGCAGCCTCGGACTGGAGAGCTCCTACAATGAGCAGTTCTTC. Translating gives CASSLGLESSYNEQFF.

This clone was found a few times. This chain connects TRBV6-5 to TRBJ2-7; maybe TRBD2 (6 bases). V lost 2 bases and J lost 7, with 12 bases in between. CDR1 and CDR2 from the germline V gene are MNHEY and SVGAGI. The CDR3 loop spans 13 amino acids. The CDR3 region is CASSYGGTVEQYF. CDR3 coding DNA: TGTGCCAGCAGTTACGGCGGGACGGTAGAGCAGTACTTC.

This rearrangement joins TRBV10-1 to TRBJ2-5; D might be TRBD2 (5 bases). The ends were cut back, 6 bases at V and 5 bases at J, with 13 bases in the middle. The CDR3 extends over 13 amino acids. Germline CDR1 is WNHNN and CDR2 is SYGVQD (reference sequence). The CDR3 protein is CASSEGPGETQYF. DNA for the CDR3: TGCGCCAGCAGCGAGGGCCCGGGGGAGACCCAGTACTTC.

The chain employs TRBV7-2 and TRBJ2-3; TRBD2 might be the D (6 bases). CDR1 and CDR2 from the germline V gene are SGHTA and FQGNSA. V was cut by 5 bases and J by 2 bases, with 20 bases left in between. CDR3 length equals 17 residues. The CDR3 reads CASSPLGAGLTTDTQYF. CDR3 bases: TGTGCCAGCAGCCCTCTTGGGGCGGGGCTTACCACAGATACGCAGTATTTT.

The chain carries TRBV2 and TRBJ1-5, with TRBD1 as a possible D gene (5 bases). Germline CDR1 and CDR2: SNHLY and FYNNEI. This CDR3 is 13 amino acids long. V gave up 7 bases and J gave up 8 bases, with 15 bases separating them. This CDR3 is CASTRQRREPQHF. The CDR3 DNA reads TGTGCCAGCACCCGACAGAGGAGGGAGCCCCAGCATTTT. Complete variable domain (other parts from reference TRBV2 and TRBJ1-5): EPEVTQTPSHQVTQMGQEVILRCVPISNHLYFYWYRQILGQKVEFLVSFYNNEISEKSEIFDDQFSVERPDGSNFTLKIRSTKLEDSAMYFCASTRQRREPQHFGDGTRLSIL.

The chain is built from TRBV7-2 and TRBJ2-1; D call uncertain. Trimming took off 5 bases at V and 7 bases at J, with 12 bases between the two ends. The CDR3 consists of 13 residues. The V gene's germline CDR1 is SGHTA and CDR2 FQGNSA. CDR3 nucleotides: TGTGCCAGCAGCCGGGTTGGCGTAAATGAGCAGTTCTTC. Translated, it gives CASSRVGVNEQFF.

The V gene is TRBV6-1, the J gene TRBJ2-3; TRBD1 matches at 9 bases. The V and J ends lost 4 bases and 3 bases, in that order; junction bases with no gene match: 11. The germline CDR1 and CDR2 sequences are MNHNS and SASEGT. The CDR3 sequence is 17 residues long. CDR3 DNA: TGTGCCAGCAGTGTTATCCGCACAGGGGGCAGGACAGATACGCAGTATTTT. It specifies CASSVIRTGGRTDTQYF.

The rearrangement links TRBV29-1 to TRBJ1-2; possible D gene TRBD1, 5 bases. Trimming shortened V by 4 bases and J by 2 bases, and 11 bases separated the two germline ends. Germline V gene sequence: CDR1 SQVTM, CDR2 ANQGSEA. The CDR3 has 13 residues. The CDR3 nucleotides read TGCAGCGTTGCGGCAGGGACGAACTATGGCTACACCTTC. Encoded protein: CSVAAGTNYGYTF. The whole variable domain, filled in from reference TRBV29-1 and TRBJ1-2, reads SAVISQKPSRDICQRGTSLTIQCQVDSQVTMMFWYRQQPGQSLTLIATANQGSEATYESGFVIDKFPISRPNLTFSTLTVSNMSPEDSSIYLCSVAAGTNYGYTFGSGTRLTVV.

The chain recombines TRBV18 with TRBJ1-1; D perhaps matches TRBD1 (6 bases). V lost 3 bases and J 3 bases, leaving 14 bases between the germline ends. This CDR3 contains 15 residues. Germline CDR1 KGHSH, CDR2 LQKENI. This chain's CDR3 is CASSPSQGWDTEAFF. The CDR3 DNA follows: TGTGCCAGCTCACCCTCCCAGGGGTGGGACACTGAAGCTTTCTTT.